These 32 T cell receptor beta chains came from one sample sequenced in a study of T-cell reconstitution after alpha-beta-depleted transplantation in children (dated by TCRdb to 2016 to 2018). The protocol used for the library was PCR. The reads were generated on an Illumina HiSeq 2500. TCR library preparation used molecular barcoding, with unique molecular identifiers applied to normalize quantification of the TCRbeta repertoire. The raw public data were reprocessed by TCRdb itself: fastp quality trimming at Q25, MiXCR clonotype calling, in-frame beta chains only. Entries are consolidated by CDR3 protein sequence, retaining the most common genes and DNA. This sample gives around 400,000 distinct CDR3 sequences in total; about 11% of them show up just once. The biggest ten clones account for roughly 5% of the sample. This sample comprised PBMCs from the stem cell graft donor, obtained from the stem cell graft. The source of these receptors is a human donor who donated a stem cell graft to a child with acute myeloid leukemia.

The table lists this clonotype with a few counts. The chain employs TRBV20-1 and TRBJ2-7; TRBD2 matches 7 bases. The CDR3 is 14 residues long. The V segment lost 0 bases and the J segment 3 bases; nucleotides outside the gene matches: 5. The germline V gene encodes CDR1 DFQATT and CDR2 SNEGSKA (reference sequence). DNA of the CDR3: TGCAGTGCTAGAGATGGGGCGGGGGACTACGAGCAGTACGTC. Its protein is CSARDGAGDYEQYV.

This clonotype has only a few counts. The chain couples TRBV27 to TRBJ2-1; the match to TRBD2 covers 9 bases. This CDR3 has 16 amino acids. V trimming: 7 bases; J trimming: 4 bases; junction bases outside the gene matches: 11. The germline gives CDR1 MNHEY, CDR2 SMNVEV (reference sequence). The CDR3 spells CASIESGGYRYNEQFF. Written as DNA, the CDR3 is TGTGCCAGCATAGAAAGCGGGGGGTATAGGTACAATGAGCAGTTCTTC.

The rearrangement joins TRBV21-1 to TRBJ2-2; TRBD2, the table's D call, was not compared with the DNA. TRBV21-1 is a recognized pseudogene. This CDR3 region has 17 residues. CDR3 in amino acids: CASSKVPSGVSTGELFF. The CDR3 coding sequence is TGTGCCAGCAGCAAAGTCCCTAGCGGGGTGAGCACCGGGGAGCTGTTTTTT.

This clonotype was counted between two and nine times. This sequence joins TRBV4-2 and TRBJ2-5, with 15 bases lining up with TRBD2. With 1 base clipped from V and 4 bases from J, the junction kept 1 base outside the gene matches. CDR3 length: 16 amino acids. The germline CDR1 and CDR2 sequences are LGHNA and YNFKEQ. This chain's CDR3 is CASSQGTSGGAETQYF. CDR3 bases: TGTGCCAGCAGCCAAGGGACTAGCGGGGGGGCAGAGACCCAGTACTTC.

Only a few counts were recorded for this clonotype. The V and J genes are TRBV6-1 and TRBJ1-2; weak D call: TRBD1 (5 bases). Germline-derived CDR1 and CDR2 are MNHNS and SASEGT. With 6 bases removed from V and 0 bases from J, the gap between germline ends came to 8 bases. The CDR3 covers 13 residues. The CDR3 DNA follows: TGTGCCAGCAGGCGACAGACTAACTATGGCTACACCTTC. This translates into CASRRQTNYGYTF.

The table lists this clonotype with many counts. CDR3 DNA sequence: TGTGCCAGCAACGTAGGGGTACGGGGCAACACAGATACGCAGTATTTT. Its translation is CASNVGVRGNTDTQYF. The gene calls are TRBV7-8 and TRBJ2-3; perhaps D is TRBD1 or TRBD2 (5 bases each). The CDR3 is 16 amino acids. CDR1 and CDR2 (germline): SGHVS, FQNEAQ. The V and J ends lost 7 bases and 2 bases respectively, with 19 bases between them. The full variable domain, with the rest looked up from reference TRBV7-8 and TRBJ2-3, is GAGVSQSPRYKVAKRGQDVALRCDPISGHVSLFWYQQALGQGPEFLTYFQNEAQLDKSGLPSDRFFAERPEGSVSTLKIQRTQQEDSAVYLCASNVGVRGNTDTQYFGPGTRLTVL.

This clonotype was detected only a few times. The chain couples TRBV10-3 to TRBJ2-5; possibly TRBD1 or TRBD2 for D (5 bases each). This CDR3 is 13 amino acids long. V was trimmed by 2 bases and J by 6 bases, leaving 10 bases between them. Germline V gene lookup returns CDR1 ENHRY and CDR2 SYGVKD. Here the CDR3 reads CAISEGGAQTQYF. The CDR3 nucleotides read TGTGCCATCAGTGAGGGGGGAGCACAGACCCAGTACTTC.

The V call is TRBV4-1, the J call TRBJ2-3; D is uncertain. Trimming stripped 1 base from V and 0 bases from J, with 5 bases between. The CDR3 sequence is 14 residues long. The germline V gene has CDR1 MGHRA and CDR2 YSYEKL. This chain's CDR3 is CASSQGHSTDTQYF. CDR3 nucleotides: TGCGCCAGCAGCCAAGGCCACAGCACAGATACGCAGTATTTT.

In this sample, this clonotype turned up once. The conserved phenylalanine or tryptophan is not found at the CDR3 terminus, so this likely reflects a read error. The chain couples TRBV3-1 to TRBJ2-3; D ambiguous. Trimming removed 1 base from V and 0 bases from J, with 11 bases in between. CDR1 and CDR2 (germline): LGHDT, YNNKEL (reference sequence). The CDR3 is 16 residues long. This CDR3 is CASSQGLDLSTDTQYY. The CDR3 nucleotides read TGTGCCAGCAGCCAAGGTTTGGATCTTAGCACAGATACGCAGTATTAT.

This clonotype was seen only a few times. The chain uses TRBV18 and TRBJ1-4, with no clear D. The CDR3 totals 13 residues. Between the trimmed V and J ends, which lost 3 bases and 4 bases, there was a span of 6 bases. CDR1 and CDR2 (germline): KGHSH, LQKENI. The CDR3 nucleotides are TGTGCCAGCTCACCGTCCAATAATGAAAAACTGTTTTTT. Protein: CASSPSNNEKLFF.

The chain uses TRBV29-1 and TRBJ2-1, with 11 nucleotides matching TRBD1. The ends lost 6 bases at V and 10 bases at J; junction bases unmatched: 11. In germline, CDR1 is SQVTM, CDR2 ANQGSEA. The CDR3 totals 14 residues. The DNA of the CDR3 is TGCAGCGTGGAGTCCGGGACAGGGGGTGAGGAGCAGTTCTTC. Its translation: CSVESGTGGEEQFF.

This clonotype was detected ten times or more. This sequence joins TRBV20-1 and TRBJ2-4, with 10 bases identical to TRBD1. CDR3 length: 14 amino acids. Germline V gives CDR1 DFQATT, CDR2 SNEGSKA (reference sequence). After removal of 5 bases from V and 6 bases from J, the junction contained 7 bases not matched to a gene. CDR3 protein: CSAAGTGVLNIQYF. CDR3 in DNA: TGCAGTGCTGCCGGGACAGGGGTCCTAAACATTCAGTACTTC.

This clonotype has ten or more counts. CDR3 sequence: CASRPGTSGGNEQFF. The CDR3 region has the DNA TGCGCCAGCAGGCCCGGGACTAGTGGGGGCAATGAGCAGTTCTTC. The V gene is TRBV5-1, the J gene TRBJ2-1; 8 nucleotides agree with TRBD2. The V segment lost 5 bases and the J segment 6 bases; nucleotides outside the gene matches: 10. Germline V gene data show CDR1 as SGHRS and CDR2 as YFSETQ. There are 15 residues in the CDR3.

The chain joins TRBV5-1 to TRBJ2-3; the D gene could be TRBD1 or TRBD2 (6 bases each). The germline gives CDR1 SGHRS, CDR2 YFSETQ. Trimming left V 1 base short and J 0 bases short, with 15 bases between. This CDR3 has 17 residues. The CDR3 loop reads CASSLSPAGGSTDTQYF. The DNA of the CDR3 is TGCGCCAGCAGCTTGTCCCCAGCCGGGGGCAGCACAGATACGCAGTATTTT.

This clonotype was seen a handful of times. The rearrangement joins TRBV7-2 to TRBJ2-5; 13 positions agree with TRBD2. In germline, CDR1 is SGHTA, CDR2 FQGNSA. This CDR3 contains 17 residues. V lost 5 bases, J lost 5 bases, and 11 bases stayed unmatched. In DNA, the CDR3 is TGTGCCAGCAGCCGGACCACTAGCGGGGGGGCTTGGGAGACCCAGTACTTC. Residues: CASSRTTSGGAWETQYF.

This clonotype was observed a few times. The V and J genes are TRBV7-9 and TRBJ1-1; D is uncertain. The CDR3 is 12 amino acids. V lost 2 bases to trimming and J lost 7 bases, with 8 bases between them. Germline V gives CDR1 SEHNR, CDR2 FQNEAQ (reference sequence). CDR3 coding DNA: TGTGCCAGCAGCTTACAGGCCGATGAAGCTTTCTTT. Its translation: CASSLQADEAFF.

The genes are TRBV7-8 and TRBJ1-5, with 7 bases fitting TRBD1. With V trimmed by 1 base and J by 4 bases, 4 bases remained unmatched. Looked up from germline, CDR1 is SGHVS and CDR2 is FQNEAQ. The CDR3 consists of 15 residues. The CDR3 loop reads CASSLVDRLNQPQHF. Written as DNA, the CDR3 is TGTGCCAGCAGCTTAGTGGACAGGTTGAATCAGCCCCAGCATTTT.

This clonotype was seen a few times. This chain links TRBV4-3 with TRBJ2-7, with 8 bases identical to TRBD2. J was trimmed by 3 bases and V by 0 bases; bases with no gene match: 10. The V gene's germline CDR1 is LGHNA and CDR2 YSLEER. The CDR3 contains 17 residues. Here the CDR3 DNA reads TGCGCCAGCAGCCAAGATAGGGGACTAGAGGGTGTCTACGAGCAGTACTTC. Its protein is CASSQDRGLEGVYEQYF.

This clonotype appeared a single time. The genes are TRBV18 and TRBJ1-5; 8 bases agree with TRBD1. V shed 2 bases and J 5 bases; nucleotides not matched to a gene: 11. Germline V lookup: CDR1 KGHSH, CDR2 LQKENI. This CDR3 is built from 17 residues. CDR3 nucleotide sequence: TGTGCCAGCTCACCAAAAGGACAGGGTACTCCCCATCAGCCCCAGCATTTT. Translation: CASSPKGQGTPHQPQHF.

This clonotype came up a few times. The J gene is TRBJ1-2, the V gene TRBV29-1, with 7 bases identical to TRBD1. Trimming cost V 2 bases and J 7 bases; bases outside gene matches: 10. This CDR3 is built from 14 residues. Germline assignment: CDR1 SQVTM and CDR2 ANQGSEA. In DNA form, the CDR3 reads TGCAGCGTTGAACGGGAACAGGGGAGAGGTGGCTACACCTTC. Translated: CSVEREQGRGGYTF.

This rearrangement joins TRBV30 to TRBJ1-1; D gene unclear. CDR3 length equals 14 residues. Germline loops: CDR1 GTSNPN, CDR2 SVGIG (reference sequence). Trimming took 1 base from V and 4 from J, leaving 13 bases between them. The chain's CDR3 is CAWSAASVSTEAFF. For the CDR3, the DNA is TGTGCCTGGAGTGCAGCCTCAGTATCCACTGAAGCTTTCTTT.

This clonotype was counted between two and nine times. CDR3 sequence: CASSLRGFFNSPLHF. CDR3 nucleotides: TGTGCCAGCAGCTTACGGGGGTTTTTTAATTCACCCCTCCACTTT. V usage is TRBV11-2 and J usage is TRBJ1-6, with D possibly TRBD1 on 5 matching bases. This CDR3 comprises 15 residues. Germline CDR1 and CDR2: SGHAT and FQNNGV. Trimming removed 2 bases at V and 6 bases at J, with 11 bases between.

The chain joins TRBV5-1 to TRBJ2-5, with a possible D match to TRBD1 (6 bases). CDR3 length equals 15 residues. Germline loops: CDR1 SGHRS, CDR2 YFSETQ. V lost 2 bases to trimming and J lost 4 bases, with 15 bases between them. CDR3 nucleotides: TGCGCCAGCAGCTTAACCGGGACACCGGGAGAGACCCAGTACTTC. As protein: CASSLTGTPGETQYF.

The rearrangement links TRBV7-2 to TRBJ1-5; D possibly corresponds to TRBD1 (5 bases). Trimming left V 5 bases short and J 2 bases short, with 13 bases between. The CDR3 runs 15 residues. In germline, CDR1 is SGHTA, CDR2 FQGNSA. The CDR3 DNA follows: TGTGCCAGCAGCCGTGGGGGTGGGGGCAATCAGCCCCAGCATTTT. Translating it yields CASSRGGGGNQPQHF.

Many counts were recorded for this clonotype. The genes are TRBV4-2 and TRBJ1-3, with D hard to call. Trimming pared 4 bases from V and 0 bases from J, leaving 19 bases between. Germline V gene data show CDR1 as LGHNA and CDR2 as YNFKEQ. CDR3 length: 18 residues. For the CDR3, the DNA is TGTGCCAGCAGCCTCGAACGGGGAGGCGGAAGCTCTGGAAACACCATATATTTT. Its protein product is CASSLERGGGSSGNTIYF.

This clonotype occurred a few times. This chain uses TRBV6-2 or TRBV6-3 with TRBJ2-2; D unresolved. The CDR3 is 13 amino acids. The V gene's germline CDR1 is MNHEY and CDR2 SVGEGT. V was pared by 7 bases and J by 1 base, with 7 bases between. CDR3 nucleotide sequence: TGTGCCAGCATTAACAGGAACACCGGGGAGCTGTTTTTT. Amino acids: CASINRNTGELFF.

The CDR3 spells CASSYIKGQPQHF. In DNA, the CDR3 is TGTGCCAGCTCATATATTAAGGGGCAGCCCCAGCATTTT. V usage is TRBV18 and J usage is TRBJ1-5; TRBD1 is a possible D gene (5 bases). The germline V gene encodes CDR1 KGHSH and CDR2 LQKENI. The V and J ends lost 5 bases and 7 bases respectively, with 12 bases between them. The CDR3 totals 13 residues.

This clonotype was counted a single time. Here the CDR3 reads CASSLGSGTGQETQYF. The CDR3 region has the DNA TGTGCCAGCAGCTTAGGATCCGGGACTGGGCAAGAGACCCAGTACTTC. The chain has TRBV7-2 and TRBJ2-5; D is perhaps TRBD2 (6 bases). The CDR3 contains 16 residues. V was cut by 1 base and J by 2 bases, with 14 bases left in between. The germline V gene encodes CDR1 SGHTA and CDR2 FQGNSA.

The V call is TRBV6-5, the J call TRBJ1-5; D perhaps matches TRBD1 (5 bases). Trimming left V 4 bases short and J 0 bases short, with 7 bases between. This CDR3 is 14 amino acids long. Per germline, CDR1 MNHEY and CDR2 SVGAGI. In DNA form, the CDR3 reads TGTGCCAGCAGTTGGGACCTTAGCAATCAGCCCCAGCATTTT. This translates into CASSWDLSNQPQHF.

This clonotype was recorded many times. The J gene is TRBJ2-7, the V gene TRBV5-6; maybe TRBD1 (6 bases). The CDR3 contains 14 residues. The ends were cut back, 2 bases at V and 2 bases at J, with 11 bases in the middle. The V gene's germline CDR1 is SGHDT and CDR2 YYEEEE. CDR3 nucleotides: TGTGCCAGCAGCTTTAGGGGGAAGCCCTACGAGCAGTACGTC. Protein product: CASSFRGKPYEQYV.

A remark on this clonotype: The junction departs from germline at one end; a sequencing error may be responsible. The V and J genes are TRBV20-1 and TRBJ2-1; D may be TRBD1 or TRBD2 (5 bases each). The CDR3 consists of 13 residues. Per the germline V gene, CDR1 is DFQATT and CDR2 is SNEGSKA (reference sequence). In DNA, the CDR3 is TGCAGTGGGCTGGGGGAGACCTACAATGAGCGGTTCTTC. Its translation is CSGLGETYNERFF.

This clonotype was counted between two and nine times. The V and J genes are TRBV12-3 or TRBV12-4 and TRBJ2-3; unclear D gene. V lost 7 bases and J 0 bases, leaving 8 bases between the germline ends. The CDR3 is 13 residues long. CDR3: CASKTTSTDTQYF. As DNA, the CDR3 is TGTGCCAGCAAAACTACTAGCACAGATACGCAGTATTTT.